This paragraph reports one T cell receptor beta chain. V shed 5 bases and J shed 4 bases, with 21 bases lying between them. CDR3 length: 18 residues. Germline assignment: CDR1 SGHAT and CDR2 FQNNGV. Authors' processing steps: After removing out-of-frame reads, over 2 million distinct TCRbeta sequences remained. The table came from immunoSEQ multiplex PCR; TCRdb's copy has only in-frame clones and leaves some out. Clonal size and the V and J genes are those of that table, whereas D and trimming came from the DNA. The sample has about 46,000 clones, approximately 78% seen once. The data originate from a study of memory CD4+ T cells and cytomegalovirus serostatus. Study-wide background: This sample comes from healthy Belgian adults, several CMV seropositive, approximately 22 seronegative.

Single viable CD3+CD4+CD8-CD45RO+ cells were sorted as the memory CD4+ T cells. The sequencing sample was made of memory CD4+ T cells from blood. This receptor was obtained from an adult in good health and CMV-seronegative. The chain links TRBV11-2 to TRBJ1-6, with D maybe TRBD1 (6 bases). The CDR3 here is CASSPTGNRGVYNSPLHF. Written as DNA, the CDR3 is TGTGCCAGCAGCCCCACAGGGAATAGAGGGGTATATAATTCACCCCTCCACTTT.